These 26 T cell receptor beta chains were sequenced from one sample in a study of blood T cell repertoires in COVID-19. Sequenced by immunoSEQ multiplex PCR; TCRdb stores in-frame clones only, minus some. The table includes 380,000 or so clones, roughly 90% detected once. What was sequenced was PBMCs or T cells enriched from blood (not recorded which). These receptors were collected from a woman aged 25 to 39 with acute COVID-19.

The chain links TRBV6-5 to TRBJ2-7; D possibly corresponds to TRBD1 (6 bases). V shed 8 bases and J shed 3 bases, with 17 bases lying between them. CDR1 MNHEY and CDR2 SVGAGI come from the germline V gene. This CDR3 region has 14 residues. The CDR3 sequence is CASWTPGHNYEQYF. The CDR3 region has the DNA TGTGCCAGCTGGACTCCGGGACATAACTACGAGCAGTACTTC.

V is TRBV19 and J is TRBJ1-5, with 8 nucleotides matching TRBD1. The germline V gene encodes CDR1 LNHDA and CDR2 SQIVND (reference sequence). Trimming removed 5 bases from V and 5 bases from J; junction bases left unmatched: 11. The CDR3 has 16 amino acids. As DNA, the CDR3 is TGTGCCAGTAGTTCGTCGACAGGGGCGAAACATCAGCCCCAGCATTTT. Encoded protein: CASSSSTGAKHQPQHF.

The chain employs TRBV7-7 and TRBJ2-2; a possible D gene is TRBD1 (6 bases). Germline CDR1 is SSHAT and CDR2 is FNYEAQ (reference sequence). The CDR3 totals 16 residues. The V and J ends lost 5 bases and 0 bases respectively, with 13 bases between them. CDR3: CASSPTGTSNTGELFF. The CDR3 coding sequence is TGTGCCAGCAGCCCGACCGGGACATCGAACACCGGGGAGCTGTTTTTT.

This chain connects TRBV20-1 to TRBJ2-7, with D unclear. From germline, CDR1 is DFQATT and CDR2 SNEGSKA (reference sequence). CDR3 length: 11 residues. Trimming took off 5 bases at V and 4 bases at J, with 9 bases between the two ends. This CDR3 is CSAEDTYEQYF. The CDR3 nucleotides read TGCAGTGCTGAAGACACTTACGAGCAGTACTTC.

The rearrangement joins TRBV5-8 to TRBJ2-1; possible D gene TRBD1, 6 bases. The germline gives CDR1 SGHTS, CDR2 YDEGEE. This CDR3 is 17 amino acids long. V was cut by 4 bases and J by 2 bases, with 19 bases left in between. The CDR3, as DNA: TGTGCCAGCAGCCATGGGGTAGGGACACATACCTACAATGAGCAGTTCTTC. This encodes CASSHGVGTHTYNEQFF.

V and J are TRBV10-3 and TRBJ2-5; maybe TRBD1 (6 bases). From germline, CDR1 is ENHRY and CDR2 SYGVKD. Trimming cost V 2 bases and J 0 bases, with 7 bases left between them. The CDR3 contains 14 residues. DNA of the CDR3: TGTGCCATCAGTGAGGACAGGTACCAAGAGACCCAGTACTTC. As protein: CAISEDRYQETQYF.

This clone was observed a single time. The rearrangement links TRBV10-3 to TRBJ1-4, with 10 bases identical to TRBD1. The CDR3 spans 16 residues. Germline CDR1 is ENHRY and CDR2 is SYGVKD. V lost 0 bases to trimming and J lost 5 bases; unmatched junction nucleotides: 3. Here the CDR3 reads CAISESSGQGNEKLFF. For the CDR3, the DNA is TGTGCCATCAGTGAGTCGTCGGGACAGGGGAATGAAAAACTGTTTTTT.

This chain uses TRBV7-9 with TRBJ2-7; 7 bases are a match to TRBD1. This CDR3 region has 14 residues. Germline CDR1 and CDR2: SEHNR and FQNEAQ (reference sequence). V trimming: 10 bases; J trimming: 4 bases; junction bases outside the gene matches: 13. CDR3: CATQQGPHPYEQYF. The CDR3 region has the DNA TGTGCCACCCAACAGGGGCCGCACCCATACGAGCAGTACTTC.

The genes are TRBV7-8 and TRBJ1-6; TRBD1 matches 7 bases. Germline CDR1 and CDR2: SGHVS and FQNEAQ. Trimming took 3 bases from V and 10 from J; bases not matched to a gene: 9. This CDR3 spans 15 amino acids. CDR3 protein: CASSFGSQGRSPLHF. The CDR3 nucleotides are TGTGCCAGCAGCTTCGGATCACAGGGGCGATCACCCCTCCACTTT.

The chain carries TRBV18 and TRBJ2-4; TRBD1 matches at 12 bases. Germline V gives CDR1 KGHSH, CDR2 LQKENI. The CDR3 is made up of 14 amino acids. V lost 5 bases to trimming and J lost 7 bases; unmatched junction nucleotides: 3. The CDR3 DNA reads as TGTGCCAGCTCATCGGGACAGGGGGCGAACATTCAGTACTTC. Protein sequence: CASSSGQGANIQYF.

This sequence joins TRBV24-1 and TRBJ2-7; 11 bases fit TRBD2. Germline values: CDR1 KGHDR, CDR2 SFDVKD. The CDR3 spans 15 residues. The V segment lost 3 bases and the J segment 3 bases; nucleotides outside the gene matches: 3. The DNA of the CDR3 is TGTGCCACCAGTGATACGACTAGCGGGGACTACGAGCAGTACTTC. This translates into CATSDTTSGDYEQYF.

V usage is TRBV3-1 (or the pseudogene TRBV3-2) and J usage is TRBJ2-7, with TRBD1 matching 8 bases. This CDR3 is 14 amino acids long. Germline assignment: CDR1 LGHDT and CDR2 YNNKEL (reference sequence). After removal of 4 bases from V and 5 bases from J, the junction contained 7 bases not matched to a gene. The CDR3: CASSPRTGSHEQYF. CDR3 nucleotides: TGTGCCAGCAGCCCTCGGACAGGGAGCCACGAGCAGTACTTC.

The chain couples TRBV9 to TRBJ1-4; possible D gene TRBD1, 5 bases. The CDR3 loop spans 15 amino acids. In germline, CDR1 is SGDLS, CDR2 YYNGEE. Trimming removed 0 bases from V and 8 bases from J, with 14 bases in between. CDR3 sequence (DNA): TGTGCCAGCAGCGTAGGAGTGGGACTCGAGGAAAAACTGTTTTTT. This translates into CASSVGVGLEEKLFF.

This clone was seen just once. CDR3 bases: TGTGCCAGCAGTGATCGGGCAGGGGGAGCAGTCGATAATTCACCCCTCCACTTT. Translating gives CASSDRAGGAVDNSPLHF. The chain recombines TRBV2 with TRBJ1-6; the match to TRBD1 covers 7 bases. The CDR3 sequence is 18 residues long. The germline V gene encodes CDR1 SNHLY and CDR2 FYNNEI. Losses at the gene ends were 3 bases for V and 5 bases for J; bases not matched to a gene: 13.

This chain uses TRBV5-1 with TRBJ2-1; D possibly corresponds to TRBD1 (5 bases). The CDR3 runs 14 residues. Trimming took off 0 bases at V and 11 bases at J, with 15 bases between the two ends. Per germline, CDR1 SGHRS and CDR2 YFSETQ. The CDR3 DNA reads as TGCGCCAGCAGCTTGGTTCAGGGTACTTCCCAGCAGTTCTTC. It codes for CASSLVQGTSQQFF.

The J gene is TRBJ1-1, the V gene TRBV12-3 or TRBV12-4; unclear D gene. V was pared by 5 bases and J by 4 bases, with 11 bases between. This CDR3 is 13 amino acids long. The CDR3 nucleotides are TGTGCCAGCAGTCACCCACCAGGCACTGAAGCTTTCTTT. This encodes CASSHPPGTEAFF.

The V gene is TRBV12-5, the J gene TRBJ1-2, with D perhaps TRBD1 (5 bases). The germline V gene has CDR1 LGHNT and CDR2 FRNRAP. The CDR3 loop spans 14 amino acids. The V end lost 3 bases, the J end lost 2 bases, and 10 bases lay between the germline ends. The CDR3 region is CASGFGKGNYGYTF. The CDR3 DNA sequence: TGTGCTAGTGGTTTCGGAAAGGGGAACTATGGCTACACCTTC.

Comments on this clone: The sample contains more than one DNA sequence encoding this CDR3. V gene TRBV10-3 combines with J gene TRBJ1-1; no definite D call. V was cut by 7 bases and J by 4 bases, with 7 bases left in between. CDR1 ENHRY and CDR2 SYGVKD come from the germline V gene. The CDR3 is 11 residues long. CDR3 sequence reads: CAIMGGTEAFF. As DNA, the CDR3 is TGTGCCATCATGGGAGGCACTGAAGCTTTCTTT.

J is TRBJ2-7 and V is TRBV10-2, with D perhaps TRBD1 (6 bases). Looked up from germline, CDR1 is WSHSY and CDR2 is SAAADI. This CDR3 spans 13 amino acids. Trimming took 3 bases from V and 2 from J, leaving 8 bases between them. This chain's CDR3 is CASSETGTYEQYF. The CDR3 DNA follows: TGCGCCAGCAGTGAAACAGGGACCTACGAGCAGTACTTC.

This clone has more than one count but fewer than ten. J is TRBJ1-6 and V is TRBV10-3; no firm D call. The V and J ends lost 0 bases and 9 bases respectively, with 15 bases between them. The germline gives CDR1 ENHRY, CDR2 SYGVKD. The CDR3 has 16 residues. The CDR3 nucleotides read TGTGCCATCAGTGAGTCGAGTTCTATCACCGGTTCACCCCTCCACTTT. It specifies CAISESSSITGSPLHF.

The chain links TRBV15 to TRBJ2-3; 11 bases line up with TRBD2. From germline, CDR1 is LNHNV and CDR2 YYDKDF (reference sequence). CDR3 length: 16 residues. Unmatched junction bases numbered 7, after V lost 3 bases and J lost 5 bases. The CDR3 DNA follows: TGTGCCACCAGCAGCCTACTAGCGGGGGTACGAGATACGCAGTATTTT. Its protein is CATSSLLAGVRDTQYF.

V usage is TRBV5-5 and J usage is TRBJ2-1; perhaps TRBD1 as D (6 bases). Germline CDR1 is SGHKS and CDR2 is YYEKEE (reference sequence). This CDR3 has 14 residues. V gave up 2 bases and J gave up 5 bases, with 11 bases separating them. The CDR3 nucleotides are TGTGCCAGCAGCTTATTTCCAGGGGACAATGAGCAGTTCTTC. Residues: CASSLFPGDNEQFF.

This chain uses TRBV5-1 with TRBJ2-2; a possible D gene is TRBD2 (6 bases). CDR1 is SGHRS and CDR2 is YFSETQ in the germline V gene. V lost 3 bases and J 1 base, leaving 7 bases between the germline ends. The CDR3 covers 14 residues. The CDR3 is CASSSRGNTGELFF. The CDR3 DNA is TGCGCCAGCAGCTCGCGGGGGAACACCGGGGAGCTGTTTTTT.

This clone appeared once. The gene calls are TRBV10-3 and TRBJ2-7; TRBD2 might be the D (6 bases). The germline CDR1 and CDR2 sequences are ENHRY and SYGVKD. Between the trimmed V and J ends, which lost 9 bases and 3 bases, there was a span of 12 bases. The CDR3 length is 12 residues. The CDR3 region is CAISRGFYEQYF. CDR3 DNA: TGTGCCATTTCTCGGGGGTTCTACGAGCAGTACTTC.

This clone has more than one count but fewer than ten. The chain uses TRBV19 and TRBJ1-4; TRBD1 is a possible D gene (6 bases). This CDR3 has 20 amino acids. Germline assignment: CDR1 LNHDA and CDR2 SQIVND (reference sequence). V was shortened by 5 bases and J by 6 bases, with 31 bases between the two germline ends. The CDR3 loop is CASSAQTLFRQVPRYEKLFF. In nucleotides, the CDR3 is TGTGCCAGTAGTGCACAGACCTTATTTCGACAGGTTCCGCGCTATGAAAAACTGTTTTTT.

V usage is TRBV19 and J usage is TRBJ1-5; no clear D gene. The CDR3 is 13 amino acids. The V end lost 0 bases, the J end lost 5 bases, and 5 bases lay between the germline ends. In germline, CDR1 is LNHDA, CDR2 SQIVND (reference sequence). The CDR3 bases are TGTGCCAGTAGTATAGATGAGTATCAGCCCCAGCATTTT. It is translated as CASSIDEYQPQHF.